This T cell receptor (beta chain) was obtained from a study of CD8+CD57+ T cells in acquired aplastic anemia. V lost 4 bases, J lost 10 bases, and 14 bases lay in between. CDR3 length: 12 residues. CDR1 and CDR2 (germline): DFQATT, SNEGSKA (reference sequence). General study findings and limits: Comparison of patients with controls identified about 27 shared CD8+ CDR3 sequences.

CD8+CD57+ cell expansion, shown by flow cytometry, had occurred in the patients selected for sequencing. The patients, all of them, had severe acquired aplastic anemia. TCR beta VDJ combinations and CDR3 sequences were profiled from genomic DNA. TCRdb recomputed calls from the reads with MiXCR, one row per CDR3 protein. Found here are about 200,000 distinct CDR3 sequences, approximately 60% of them singletons; the top ten hold about 60%. As concerns this clonotype: Its matching antigen is unknown.

The sequenced sample consisted of sorted CD4+, CD8+, or CD8+CD57+ T cells (not recorded which) from PBMCs. The V and J genes are TRBV20-1 and TRBJ2-1; D possibly corresponds to TRBD2 (5 bases). This TCR was recovered from a human donor with aplastic anemia. Written as DNA, the CDR3 is TGCAGTGCTACCCCAGAGGGCAGAGAGCAGTTCTTC. This gives the protein CSATPEGREQFF.